In its sample, the clone carrying this T cell receptor beta chain was seen many times. As it was prepared, the TCRbeta library received unique molecular identifiers. Each CDR3 protein is one row after TCRdb ran MiXCR on the PCR reads. The sample includes 280,000 or so distinct CDR3 sequences, roughly 12% of them seen just once. The record originates from a study of T-cell reconstitution after alpha-beta-depleted transplantation in children. V lost 5 bases to trimming and J lost 4 bases, with 11 bases between them. This CDR3 has 13 amino acids. The specimen was peripheral blood, collected 180 days after TCRalphabeta/CD19-depleted stem cell transplant. The receptor's source is a male patient aged 2 to 10 who had a stem cell transplant for chronic granulomatous disease, so the T cells may come from the graft donor. J is TRBJ1-1 and V is TRBV12-3 or TRBV12-4; D uncertain. The CDR3 sequence: CASSPEGRTEAFF. CDR3 bases: TGTGCCAGCAGTCCCGAGGGTCGCACTGAAGCTTTCTTT.